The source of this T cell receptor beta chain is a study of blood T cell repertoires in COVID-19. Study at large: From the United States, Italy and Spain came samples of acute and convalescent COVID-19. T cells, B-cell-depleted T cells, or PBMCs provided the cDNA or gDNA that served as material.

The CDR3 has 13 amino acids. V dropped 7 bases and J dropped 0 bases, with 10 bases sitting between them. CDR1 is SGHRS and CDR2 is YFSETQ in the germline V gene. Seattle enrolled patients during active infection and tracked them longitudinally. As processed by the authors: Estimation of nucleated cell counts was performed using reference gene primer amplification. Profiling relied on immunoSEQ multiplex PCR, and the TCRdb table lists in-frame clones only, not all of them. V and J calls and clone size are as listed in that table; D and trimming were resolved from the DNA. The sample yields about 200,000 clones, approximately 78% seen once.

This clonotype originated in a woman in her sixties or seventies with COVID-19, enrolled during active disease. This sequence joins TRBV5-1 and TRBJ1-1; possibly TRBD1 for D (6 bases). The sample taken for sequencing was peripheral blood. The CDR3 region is CASYGQLNTEAFF. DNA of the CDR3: TGCGCCAGCTACGGACAGTTGAACACTGAAGCTTTCTTT.